Listed below are T cell receptor beta chains from one sample, sequenced in a study of memory CD4+ T cells and cytomegalovirus serostatus. TCRdb's table, derived via immunoSEQ multiplex PCR, lists solely in-frame clones and lacks some. The repertoire holds roughly 50,000 clones, with roughly 72% as singletons. Sequenced input: memory CD4+ T cells from blood. These receptor sequences come from an adult in good health and CMV-seronegative. Both conserved end residues are part of each CDR3. The D gene is left open where the match is weak. The size entry is marked missing in some rows and otherwise reads once, few, many or a size class.

NA,NA,TRBJ2-7,TRBV28,TGTGCCAGCAGCCGTTCGTCCGGGATACGGGGCGAGCAGTACTTC,CASSRSSGIRGEQYF
NA,NA,TRBJ1-1,TRBV30,TGTGCCTGGACTTTGAGCGCTGAAGCTTTCTTT,CAWTLSAEAFF
TRBD1,NA,TRBJ1-1,TRBV11-2,TGTGCCAGCCGCCGACAGGGGGCTATTATGGGCACTGAAGCTTTCTTT,CASRRQGAIMGTEAFF
NA,NA,TRBJ1-5,TRBV6-4,TGTGCCAGCAGTGGCCAAACAGGGTACAATCAGCCCCAGCATTTT,CASSGQTGYNQPQHF
TRBD1,NA,TRBJ2-7,TRBV15,TGTGCCACCAGCAGGTGGGAAACAGGGGGTTCGTACGAGCAGTACTTC,CATSRWETGGSYEQYF
NA,NA,TRBJ2-7,TRBV9,TGTGCCAGCAGCGTAAACGGGGGAAGCTACGAGCAGTACTTC,CASSVNGGSYEQYF
NA,NA,TRBJ1-2,TRBV5-1,TGCGCCAGCAGCCCCGGGACGGCTGCAGAAGGCTACACCTTC,CASSPGTAAEGYTF
TRBD1,once,TRBJ1-5,TRBV27,TGTGCCAGCAGTTCCCGGGACAGGGGACGAGGAACCCAGCCCCAGCATTTT,CASSSRDRGRGTQPQHF
NA,once,TRBJ2-7,TRBV30,TGTGCCTGGAGCGATGGGGCCTCCTACGAGCAGTACTTC,CAWSDGASYEQYF
NA,NA,TRBJ2-3,TRBV7-2,TGTGCCAGCAGCGCGGGACTTCCCCCAGATACGCAGTATTTT,CASSAGLPPDTQYF
NA,few,TRBJ2-3,TRBV25-1,TGTGCCAGCAGTCGGACTACCCCAGATACGCAGTATTTT,CASSRTTPDTQYF
NA,NA,TRBJ2-3,TRBV7-9,TGTGCCAGCAGTCGAATCACAGATACGCAGTATTTT,CASSRITDTQYF
TRBD1,few,TRBJ1-2,TRBV6-1,TGTGCCAGCATTCCGGGACAGGGGTCAGATGGCTACACCTTC,CASIPGQGSDGYTF
TRBD1,NA,TRBJ2-1,TRBV5-4,TGTGCCAGCAGCCCTAGGGACAGTTACTCCAATGAGCAGTTCTTC,CASSPRDSYSNEQFF
TRBD2,NA,TRBJ2-5,TRBV9,TGTGCCAGCAGCGACAACCAGCGGGGAGGGATAGAGACCCAGTACTTC,CASSDNQRGGIETQYF
TRBD1,NA,TRBJ1-5,TRBV27,TGTGCCAGCACCCAGACAGGGGGGGGGAATCAGCCCCAGCATTTT,CASTQTGGGNQPQHF
TRBD2,NA,TRBJ2-3,TRBV6-1,TGTGCCAGCAGTGAAGTACTAAGCGGGACTAGCGGGAGAGATACGCAGTATTTT,CASSEVLSGTSGRDTQYF
NA,NA,TRBJ2-3,TRBV7-2,TGTGCCAGCAGCTCGGCGGCGATCGTAAGACGCTCCACAGATACGCAGTATTTT,CASSSAAIVRRSTDTQYF
TRBD2,NA,TRBJ2-7,TRBV27,TGTGCCAGCCTATCCCTCGGACTAGCGGGAGAATACGAGCAGTACTTC,CASLSLGLAGEYEQYF
TRBD1,NA,TRBJ1-5,TRBV19,TGTGCCAGTAGTATCCCCACAGGGGCTCCTCAGCCCCAGCATTTT,CASSIPTGAPQPQHF
NA,NA,TRBJ1-4,TRBV19,TGTGCCAGTAGGGGTTACTTGGAGATTAATGAAAAACTGTTTTTT,CASRGYLEINEKLFF
NA,NA,TRBJ2-5,TRBV28,TGTGCCAGCTCGGAACGGCGGGAGACCCAGTACTTC,CASSERRETQYF
TRBD1,NA,TRBJ1-2,TRBV5-1,TGCGCCAGCAGCCAAGACAGGGACTATGGCTACACCTTC,CASSQDRDYGYTF
NA,NA,TRBJ1-1,TRBV5-4,TGTGCCAGCAGCTCGCGAGAGGGAACTGAAGCTTTCTTT,CASSSREGTEAFF
TRBD1,once,TRBJ1-1,TRBV6-5,TGTGCCAGCAGGCCAGACAGGGGAGGGACTGAAGCTTTCTTT,CASRPDRGGTEAFF
NA,NA,TRBJ1-1,TRBV6-6,TGTGCCAGCAGGATAATATCGAGGGATGGAGCTTTCTTT,CASRIISRDGAFF
NA,NA,TRBJ1-1,TRBV5-1,TGCGCCAGCAGCTTGGATCTAGTTGAAACTTTCTTT,CASSLDLVETFF
TRBD2,NA,TRBJ2-7,TRBV18,TGTGCCAGCTCACGAAAGACTAGCGGGGGGCGTTCCTACGAGCAGTACTTC,CASSRKTSGGRSYEQYF
TRBD1,NA,TRBJ1-3,TRBV7-2,TGTGCCAGCAGCTCCCGAGGGGGCTCGGGAAACACCATATATTTT,CASSSRGGSGNTIYF
NA,NA,TRBJ1-2,TRBV5-6,TGTGCCAGCAGCCCCCAGGGCCGGGGAGGGGGCTACACCTTC,CASSPQGRGGGYTF
NA,once,TRBJ1-3,TRBV9,TGTGCCAGCAGCGTAGGTTCGGGCGGATTCTCTGGAAACACCATATATTTT,CASSVGSGGFSGNTIYF
NA,NA,TRBJ1-1,TRBV6-1,TGTGCCAGCAGTGATCTGTACACTGAAGCTTTCTTT,CASSDLYTEAFF
TRBD2,NA,TRBJ2-7,TRBV5-4,TGTGCCACCCAAAGACTAGCGGGGGGCTACGAGCAGTACTTC,CATQRLAGGYEQYF
NA,NA,TRBJ2-7,TRBV18,TGTGCCAGCTCACCACCGAGAGGGGCGCTATCCTACGAGCAGTACTTC,CASSPPRGALSYEQYF
NA,NA,TRBJ2-1,TRBV6-5,TGTGCCAGCAGTTACGGGCTAAATGAGCAGTTCTTC,CASSYGLNEQFF
NA,once,TRBJ1-2,TRBV4-3,TGCGCCAGCAGCCAAGCTGATTCTGGCTACACCTTC,CASSQADSGYTF
NA,NA,TRBJ2-3,TRBV29-1,TGCAGCGTTGTGAGTCCGCGGACAGAGAATACGCAGTATTTT,CSVVSPRTENTQYF
NA,many,TRBJ1-5,TRBV28,TGTGCCAGCAGTTTGGCAGGGGAGGGCAATCAGCCCCAGCATTTT,CASSLAGEGNQPQHF
NA,few,TRBJ1-5,TRBV5-1,TGCGCCAGCAGTCCAGATGGGCAGCCCCAGCATTTT,CASSPDGQPQHF
NA,NA,TRBJ1-1,TRBV7-6,TGTGCCAGCAGCTCCCGGGGTGGGTTTCGGATGAACACTGAAGCTTTCTTT,CASSSRGGFRMNTEAFF
NA,NA,TRBJ2-7,TRBV19,TGTGCCAGTAGAGGGACACACCAGAGCGAGCAGTACTTC,CASRGTHQSEQYF
NA,NA,TRBJ1-6,TRBV29-1,TGCAGCGCCAAAGCGGAGGGGCTGAATTCACCCCTCCACTTT,CSAKAEGLNSPLHF
TRBD1,NA,TRBJ2-1,TRBV7-2,TGTGCCAGCAGCGCGGACAGGGGGCGATACAATGAGCAGTTCTTC,CASSADRGRYNEQFF
TRBD1,once,TRBJ1-6,TRBV19,TGTGCCAGTAGTATACCCGGGCGGGGACAGGGGTATAATTCACCCCTCCACTTT,CASSIPGRGQGYNSPLHF
NA,NA,TRBJ2-3,TRBV7-2,TGTGCCAGCAGCTTAGTTGGGGAAGATACGCAGTATTTT,CASSLVGEDTQYF
NA,NA,TRBJ2-7,TRBV28,TGTGCCACTACCGGGACAACCTACGAGCAGTACTTC,CATTGTTYEQYF